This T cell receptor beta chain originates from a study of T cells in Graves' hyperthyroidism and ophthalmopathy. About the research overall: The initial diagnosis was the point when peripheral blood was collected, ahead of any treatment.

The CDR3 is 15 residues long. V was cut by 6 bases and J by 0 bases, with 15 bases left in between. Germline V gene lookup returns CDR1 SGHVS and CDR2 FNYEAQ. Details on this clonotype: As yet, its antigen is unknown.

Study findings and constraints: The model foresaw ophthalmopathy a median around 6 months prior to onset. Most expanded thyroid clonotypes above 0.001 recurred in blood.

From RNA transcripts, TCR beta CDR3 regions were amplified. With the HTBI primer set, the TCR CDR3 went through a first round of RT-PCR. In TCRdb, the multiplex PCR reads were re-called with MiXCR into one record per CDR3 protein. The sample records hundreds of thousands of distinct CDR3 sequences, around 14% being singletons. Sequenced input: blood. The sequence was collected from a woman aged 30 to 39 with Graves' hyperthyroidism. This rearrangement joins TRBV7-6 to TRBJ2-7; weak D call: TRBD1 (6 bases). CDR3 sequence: CASSPRGSVSYEQYF. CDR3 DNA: TGTGCCAGCAGTCCTAGGGGGTCGGTCTCCTACGAGCAGTACTTC.